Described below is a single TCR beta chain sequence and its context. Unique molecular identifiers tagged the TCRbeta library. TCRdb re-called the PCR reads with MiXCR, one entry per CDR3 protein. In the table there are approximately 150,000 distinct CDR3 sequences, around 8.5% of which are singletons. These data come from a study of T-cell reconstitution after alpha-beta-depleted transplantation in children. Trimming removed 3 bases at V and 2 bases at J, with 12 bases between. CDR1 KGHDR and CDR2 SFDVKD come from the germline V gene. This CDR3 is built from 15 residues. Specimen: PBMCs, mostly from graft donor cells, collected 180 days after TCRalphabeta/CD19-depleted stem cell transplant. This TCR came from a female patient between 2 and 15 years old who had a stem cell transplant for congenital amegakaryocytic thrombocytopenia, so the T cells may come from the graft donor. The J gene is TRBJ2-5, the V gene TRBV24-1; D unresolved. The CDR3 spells CATSDTRGAQETQYF. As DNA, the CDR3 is TGTGCCACCAGTGATACCCGCGGCGCTCAAGAGACCCAGTACTTC.